This T cell receptor (beta chain) was obtained from a study of blood T cell repertoires in COVID-19. On the study more broadly: There were acute and convalescent COVID-19 samples, and they came from the United States, Italy and Spain. PBMCs, B-cell-depleted T cells, or T cells were the source of the cDNA or gDNA that made up the material.

Generated by immunoSEQ multiplex PCR, the TCRdb table keeps only in-frame clones and is missing some. The table includes about 220,000 clones, 80% detected once. This CDR3 contains 16 residues. Germline V gene lookup returns CDR1 SGHRS and CDR2 YFSETQ. V shed 2 bases and J shed 5 bases, with 17 bases lying between them. The rearrangement uses TRBV5-1 and TRBJ2-1, with D unclear. The clonotype originates from a human donor in a cohort sampled during active COVID-19. The specimen sequenced was peripheral blood. The CDR3 here is CASSFFDSVDNNEQFF. In DNA, the CDR3 is TGCGCCAGCAGCTTCTTCGACTCCGTCGATAACAATGAGCAGTTCTTC. The whole variable domain, filled in from reference TRBV5-1 and TRBJ2-1, reads KAGVTQTPRYLIKTRGQQVTLSCSPISGHRSVSWYQQTPGQGLQFLFEYFSETQRNKGNFPGRFSGRQFSNSRSEMNVSTLELGDSALYLCASSFFDSVDNNEQFFGPGTRLTVL.